Here is one TCR beta chain with its context. The data were taken from a study of blood T cell repertoires in COVID-19. Study overall: Some COVID-19 samples were acute and others convalescent; all came from the United States, Italy and Spain.

The germline V and J ends were trimmed by 5 bases and 7 bases, with 8 bases remaining between them. CDR1 and CDR2 from the germline V gene are DFQATT and SNEGSKA (reference sequence). The CDR3 runs 10 residues. In the original analysis: Estimates of nucleated cell counts were drawn from the amplification of reference gene primers. Measured with immunoSEQ multiplex PCR; TCRdb has only the in-frame clones, and not every one. Clone size and V and J calls were adopted from that table, with D and trimming inferred from the DNA. The sample lists about 120,000 clones, approximately 90% occurring once. The sequence derives from a woman aged 45-60 years with acute or convalescent COVID-19. This chain uses TRBV20-1 with TRBJ2-5, with unresolved D. Material for sequencing was peripheral blood. The CDR3 spells CSADTGTQYF. The CDR3 DNA is TGCAGTGCTGATACCGGGACCCAGTACTTC.